This T cell receptor beta chain was obtained from a study of sequential checkpoint blockade in melanoma. Sequenced by immunoSEQ multiplex PCR; TCRdb stores in-frame clones only, minus some. The sample includes 40,000 or so clones, 86% of them seen just once. Germline loops: CDR1 SEHNR, CDR2 FQNEAQ (reference sequence). CDR3 length: 14 amino acids. V lost 6 bases and J 1 base, leaving 12 bases between the germline ends. This sample's treatment: randomized to nivolumab then ipilimumab (arm A) or the reverse (arm B). This receptor was taken from a human donor with melanoma. The sequenced sample was CD8+ T cells sorted from blood (inferred from file names), obtained from a patient given nivolumab and ipilimumab in sequence. This chain links TRBV7-9 with TRBJ1-1; possible D gene TRBD1, 5 bases. CDR3 DNA sequence: TGTGCCAGCAGTTATGACAGAACGAACACTGAAGCTTTCTTT. As protein: CASSYDRTNTEAFF.